This passage covers 16 T cell receptor beta chains from one sample sequenced in a study of resident and recirculating memory T cells in vitiligo (dated by TCRdb to 2016 to 2019). Receptor libraries were prepared by the immunoSEQ multiplex PCR assay. TCRdb retrieved this table from immuneACCESS and kept in-frame rearrangements only. Not all clones are present; in checked studies, unresolved V genes account for under half, and no reason is known for the remainder. The sample table contains about 42,000 clones; only one count was recorded for nearly 95% of them. The biggest ten clones account for 4.5% to 5% of the sample. The sequencing input was blood. The source is a male donor with vitiligo.

This clone came up once. The rearrangement links TRBV19 to TRBJ2-2; D is possibly TRBD2 (5 bases). CDR3 size: 16 residues. The germline CDR1 and CDR2 sequences are LNHDA and SQIVND (reference sequence). The germline V and J ends were trimmed by 4 bases and 3 bases, with 15 bases remaining between them. The CDR3 sequence: CASSTQRTGYTGELFF. In nucleotides, the CDR3 is TGTGCCAGTAGTACCCAGCGGACCGGTTACACCGGGGAGCTGTTTTTT.

J is TRBJ1-4 and V is TRBV2; tentatively, D is TRBD1 (5 bases). The germline V gene has CDR1 SNHLY and CDR2 FYNNEI. The CDR3 contains 13 residues. V was cut by 7 bases and J by 6 bases, with 12 bases left in between. CDR3 loop: CASTRELDEKLFF. The CDR3 DNA reads as TGTGCCAGCACCAGGGAATTGGATGAAAAACTGTTTTTT.

CDR3 sequence reads: CASSERDRAHEQYF. In DNA, the CDR3 is TGTGCCAGCAGCGAAAGGGACAGGGCCCACGAGCAGTACTTC. The gene calls are TRBV2 and TRBJ2-7; 9 bases map to TRBD1. The CDR3 consists of 14 residues. In germline, CDR1 is SNHLY, CDR2 FYNNEI. V dropped 6 bases and J dropped 5; count of bases not matched to a gene: 8.

V is TRBV7-2 and J is TRBJ1-1, with 11 bases matching TRBD1. V shed 5 bases and J 8 bases; nucleotides not matched to a gene: 10. Germline-derived CDR1 and CDR2 are SGHTA and FQGNSA. There are 15 residues in the CDR3. The CDR3 reads CASSQAGGTGGEAFF. The CDR3 DNA reads as TGTGCCAGCAGCCAAGCGGGAGGGACAGGGGGGGAAGCTTTCTTT.

V is TRBV5-1 and J is TRBJ1-2, with 7 nucleotides matching TRBD1. Germline CDR1 is SGHRS and CDR2 is YFSETQ. CDR3 length: 14 amino acids. Trimming cost V 4 bases and J 4 bases; bases outside gene matches: 7. Written as DNA, the CDR3 is TGCGCCAGCAGCATAACAGGGGAGAGCTATGGCTACACCTTC. Protein sequence: CASSITGESYGYTF. Supplemented by reference TRBV5-1 and TRBJ1-2, the full variable domain reads KAGVTQTPRYLIKTRGQQVTLSCSPISGHRSVSWYQQTPGQGLQFLFEYFSETQRNKGNFPGRFSGRQFSNSRSEMNVSTLELGDSALYLCASSITGESYGYTFGSGTRLTVV.

The V call is TRBV29-1, the J call TRBJ2-5, with TRBD1 matching over 11 bases. Germline loops: CDR1 SQVTM, CDR2 ANQGSEA. The CDR3 consists of 14 residues. V lost 7 bases and J lost 1; bases outside the gene matches: 5. CDR3 protein: CSAGTGGFQETQYF. Written as DNA, the CDR3 is TGCAGCGCCGGGACAGGGGGGTTCCAAGAGACCCAGTACTTC.

This clone appeared once. V gene TRBV30 combines with J gene TRBJ1-2, with 9 bases aligning to TRBD1. Trimming at V came to 7 bases and at J to 4 bases, leaving 13 bases not matched to a gene. Germline CDR1 GTSNPN, CDR2 SVGIG (reference sequence). This CDR3 is 15 amino acids long. Here the CDR3 reads CASSGTGSLPYGYTF. The CDR3 nucleotides are TGTGCCTCCTCCGGGACAGGGTCCCTACCCTATGGCTACACCTTC.

The CDR3 nucleotides read TGTGCCAGCAGCTTGGGTACTAGAGACACCGGGGAGCTGTTTTTT. Its protein is CASSLGTRDTGELFF. This rearrangement joins TRBV5-4 to TRBJ2-2; the D gene is possibly TRBD2 (5 bases). V shed 0 bases and J shed 3 bases, with 9 bases lying between them. Germline V gene sequence: CDR1 SGHNT, CDR2 YYREEE (reference sequence). The CDR3 spans 15 residues.

The chain's CDR3 is CSVRGGSSSYNEQFF. The CDR3 nucleotides read TGCAGCGTTCGAGGGGGATCATCTTCCTACAATGAGCAGTTCTTC. The chain uses TRBV29-1 and TRBJ2-1; a possible D gene is TRBD1 (6 bases). The CDR3 sequence is 15 residues long. Trimming removed 5 bases at V and 1 base at J, with 15 bases between. Germline V gives CDR1 SQVTM, CDR2 ANQGSEA.

The chain has TRBV19 and TRBJ2-7, with D unclear. The V end lost 7 bases, the J end lost 3 bases, and 7 bases lay between the germline ends. Germline CDR1 is LNHDA and CDR2 is SQIVND (reference sequence). The CDR3 has 11 amino acids. The CDR3 region has the DNA TGTGCCAGTAAAACCAGCTACGAGCAGTACTTC. Amino acid sequence: CASKTSYEQYF.

The chain uses TRBV6-8 and TRBJ2-2; 7 bases line up with TRBD2. The CDR3 runs to 18 residues. V lost 6 bases to trimming and J lost 0 bases; unmatched junction nucleotides: 13. Germline lookup yields CDR1 MNHGY and CDR2 SAAAGT. The CDR3 loop reads CASSQREGRGTNTGELFF. The CDR3 DNA is TGTGCCAGCAGCCAAAGGGAGGGAAGAGGTACGAACACCGGGGAGCTGTTTTTT.

The rearrangement joins TRBV6-1 to TRBJ1-1; TRBD1 agrees at 7 bases. CDR3 length: 14 residues. Germline CDR1 and CDR2: MNHNS and SASEGT. V trimming: 8 bases; J trimming: 4 bases; junction bases outside the gene matches: 10. The CDR3 bases are TGTGCCAGCCGGCCTGACAGGGTTATCACTGAAGCTTTCTTT. Its translation: CASRPDRVITEAFF.

A single count supports this clone. The rearrangement links TRBV30 to TRBJ1-1; 7 positions match TRBD1. In germline, CDR1 is GTSNPN, CDR2 SVGIG (reference sequence). V shed 4 bases, J shed 11 bases, and the junction held 10 bases outside the gene matches. This CDR3 spans 12 amino acids. This chain's CDR3 is CAWKGDRDRAFF. CDR3 in DNA: TGTGCCTGGAAAGGAGACAGGGACCGCGCTTTCTTT. Drawing the rest from reference TRBV30 and TRBJ1-1, the complete variable domain is SQTIHQWPATLVQPVGSPLSLECTVEGTSNPNLYWYRQAAGRGLQLLFYSVGIGQISSEVPQNLSASRPQDRQFILSSKKLLLSDSGFYLCAWKGDRDRAFFGQGTRLTVV.

J is TRBJ2-6 and V is TRBV5-1; D ambiguous. Trimming pared 4 bases from V and 0 bases from J, leaving 5 bases between. Germline V gene sequence: CDR1 SGHRS, CDR2 YFSETQ. CDR3 length: 14 residues. CDR3 protein: CASSEYSGANVLTF. In nucleotides, the CDR3 is TGCGCCAGCAGCGAGTACTCTGGGGCCAACGTCCTGACTTTC. The variable domain in full, with the rest retrieved from reference TRBV5-1 and TRBJ2-6, is KAGVTQTPRYLIKTRGQQVTLSCSPISGHRSVSWYQQTPGQGLQFLFEYFSETQRNKGNFPGRFSGRQFSNSRSEMNVSTLELGDSALYLCASSEYSGANVLTFGAGSRLTVL.

The V gene is TRBV7-2, the J gene TRBJ2-1; 8 bases line up with TRBD2. The length of the CDR3 is 16 residues. In germline, CDR1 is SGHTA, CDR2 FQGNSA. V lost 4 bases to trimming and J lost 1 base; unmatched junction nucleotides: 6. The CDR3 DNA is TGTGCCAGCAGCTCCTCTAGCGGGTTGTCCTACAATGAGCAGTTCTTC. Translating gives CASSSSSGLSYNEQFF.

The chain carries TRBV30 and TRBJ2-4; no definite D call. The ends were cut back, 3 bases at V and 0 bases at J, with 6 bases in the middle. CDR1 is GTSNPN, CDR2 SVGIG, per germline (reference sequence). CDR3 length: 13 amino acids. CDR3 protein: CAWRRTAKNIQYF. The CDR3 bases are TGTGCCTGGAGGAGAACAGCCAAAAACATTCAGTACTTC.